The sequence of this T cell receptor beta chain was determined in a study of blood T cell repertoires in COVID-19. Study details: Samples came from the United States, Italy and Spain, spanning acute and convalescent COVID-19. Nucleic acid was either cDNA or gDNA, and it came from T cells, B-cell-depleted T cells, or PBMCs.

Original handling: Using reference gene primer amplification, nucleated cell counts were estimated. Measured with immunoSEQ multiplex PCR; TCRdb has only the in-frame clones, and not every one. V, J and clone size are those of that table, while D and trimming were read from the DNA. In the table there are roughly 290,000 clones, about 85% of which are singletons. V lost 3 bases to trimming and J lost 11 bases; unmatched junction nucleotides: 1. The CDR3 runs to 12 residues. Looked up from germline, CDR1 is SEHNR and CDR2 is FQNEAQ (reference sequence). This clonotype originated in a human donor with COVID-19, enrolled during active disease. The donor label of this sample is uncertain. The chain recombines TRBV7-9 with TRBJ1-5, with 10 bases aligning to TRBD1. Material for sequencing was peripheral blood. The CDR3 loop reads CASSLDRGTQHF. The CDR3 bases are TGTGCCAGCAGCTTGGACAGGGGGACCCAGCATTTT. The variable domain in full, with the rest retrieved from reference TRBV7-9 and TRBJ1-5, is DTGVSQNPRHKITKRGQNVTFRCDPISEHNRLYWYRQTLGQGPEFLTYFQNEAQLEKSRLLSDRFSAERPKGSFSTLEIQRTEQGDSAMYLCASSLDRGTQHFGDGTRLSIL.